This T cell receptor beta chain was profiled in a study of blood T cell repertoires in COVID-19. Method: immunoSEQ multiplex PCR; TCRdb's copy keeps in-frame clones and lacks some. The sample has about 52,000 clones; 70% to 90% are singletons. There are 14 residues in the CDR3. J was trimmed by 4 bases and V by 6 bases; bases with no gene match: 6. Germline V gene sequence: CDR1 SQVTM, CDR2 ANQGSEA. This receptor was taken from a man aged 70-80 years with acute or convalescent COVID-19. The material sequenced was peripheral blood. This sequence joins TRBV29-1 and TRBJ2-1; 10 nucleotides agree with TRBD1. In nucleotides, the CDR3 is TGCAGCGTGGGACAGGGGACAAATTACAATGAGCAGTTCTTC. Its protein product is CSVGQGTNYNEQFF.